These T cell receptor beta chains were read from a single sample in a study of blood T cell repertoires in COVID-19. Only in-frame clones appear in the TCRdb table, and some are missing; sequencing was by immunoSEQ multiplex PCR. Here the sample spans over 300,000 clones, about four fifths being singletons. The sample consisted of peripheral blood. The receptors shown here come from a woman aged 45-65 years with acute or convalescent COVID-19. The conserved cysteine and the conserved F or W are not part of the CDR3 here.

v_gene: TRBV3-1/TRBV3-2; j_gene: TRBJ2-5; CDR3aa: ASSHLAGGQRETQY
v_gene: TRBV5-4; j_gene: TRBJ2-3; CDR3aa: ASSRDISTDTQY
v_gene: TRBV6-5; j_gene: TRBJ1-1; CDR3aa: ASSRQGTGNTEAF
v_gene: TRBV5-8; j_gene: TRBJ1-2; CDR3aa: ASSLYTGQKARSGYT
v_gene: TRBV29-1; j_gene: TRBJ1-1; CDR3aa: SVVTGVWKSHTEAF
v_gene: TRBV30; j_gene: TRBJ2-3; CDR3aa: AWRGPDTQY
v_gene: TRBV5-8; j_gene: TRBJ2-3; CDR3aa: ASSLYGSDTQY
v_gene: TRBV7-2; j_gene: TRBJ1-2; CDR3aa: ASSSRVGDYGYT
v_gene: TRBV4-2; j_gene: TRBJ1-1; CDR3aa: ASSQAVNTEAF
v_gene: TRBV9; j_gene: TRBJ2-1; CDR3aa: ASSGQRGLPSYNEQF
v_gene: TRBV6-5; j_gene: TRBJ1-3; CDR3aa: ASSSSSGNTIY
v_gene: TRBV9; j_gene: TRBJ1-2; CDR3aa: ASSVRTGGDGYT
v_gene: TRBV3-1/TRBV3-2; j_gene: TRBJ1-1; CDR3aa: ASRGHGQTSEAF
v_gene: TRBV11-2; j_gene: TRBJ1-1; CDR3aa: ASSYFGDTEAF
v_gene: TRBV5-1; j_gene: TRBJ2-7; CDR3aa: ASSLGALSYEQY
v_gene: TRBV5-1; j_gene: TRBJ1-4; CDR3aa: ASSLEPSGSEKLF
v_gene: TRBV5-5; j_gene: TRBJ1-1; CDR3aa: ASSLAIGQGTTEAF
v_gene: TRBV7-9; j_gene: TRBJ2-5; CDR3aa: ASSPDRVQETQY
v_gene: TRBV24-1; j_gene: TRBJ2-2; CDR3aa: ATGGLAGGRDTGELF
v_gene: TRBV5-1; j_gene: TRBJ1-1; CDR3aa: ASSPGHLKANTEAF
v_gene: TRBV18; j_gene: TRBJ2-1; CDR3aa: ASSTYNEQF
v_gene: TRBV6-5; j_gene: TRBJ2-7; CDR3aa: AARTGPYEQY
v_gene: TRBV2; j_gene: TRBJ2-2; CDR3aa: ASSPQRGANTGELF
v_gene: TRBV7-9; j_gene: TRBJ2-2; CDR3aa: ASSPEVGARYTGELF
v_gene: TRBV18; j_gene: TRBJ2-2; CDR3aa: ASSLRGPNTGELF
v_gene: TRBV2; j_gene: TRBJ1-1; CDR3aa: ATKTTAYRLNTEAF
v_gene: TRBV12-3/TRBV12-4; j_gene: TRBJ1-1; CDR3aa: ASSPTGPTEAF
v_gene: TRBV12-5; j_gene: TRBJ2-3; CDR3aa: ASGSGTSTDTQY
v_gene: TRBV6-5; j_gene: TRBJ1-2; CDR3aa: ASSPRQGSSLPT
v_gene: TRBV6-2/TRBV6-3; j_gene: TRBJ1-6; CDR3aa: ASGRDIYNSPLH
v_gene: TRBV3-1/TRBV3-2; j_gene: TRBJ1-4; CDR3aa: ASSPLEGKLF
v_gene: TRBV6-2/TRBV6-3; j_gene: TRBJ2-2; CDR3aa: ASSYQAGVFGELF
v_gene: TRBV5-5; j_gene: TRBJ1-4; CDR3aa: ASSISGNNEKLF
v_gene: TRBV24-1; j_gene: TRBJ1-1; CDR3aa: ATEADTEAF
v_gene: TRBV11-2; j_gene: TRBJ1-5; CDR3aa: ASSLGGGEGQPQH
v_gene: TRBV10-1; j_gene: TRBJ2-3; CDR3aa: ASSTSASGGHADTQY
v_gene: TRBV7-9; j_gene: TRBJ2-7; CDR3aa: ASSRPGDSHEQY
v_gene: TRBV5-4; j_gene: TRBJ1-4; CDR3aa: ASSLPGVEKLF
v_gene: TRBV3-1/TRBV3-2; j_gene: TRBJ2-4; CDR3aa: ASSLDTSNIQY
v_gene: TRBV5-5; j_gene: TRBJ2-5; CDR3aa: ASSLPGLAGGPETQY
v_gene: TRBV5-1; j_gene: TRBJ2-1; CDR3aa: ASSSSGGSSYNEQF
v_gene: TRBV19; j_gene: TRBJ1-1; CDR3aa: ASSIRGQENTEAF
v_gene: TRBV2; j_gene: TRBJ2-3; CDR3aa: ATIPSGVWASTDTQY
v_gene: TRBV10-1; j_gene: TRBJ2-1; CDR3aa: ASKPWQTRLALNNEQF
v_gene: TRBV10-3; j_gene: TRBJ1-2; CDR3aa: ASGTGFGMDYGYT
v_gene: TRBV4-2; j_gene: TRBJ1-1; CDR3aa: ASSQDQQGASF
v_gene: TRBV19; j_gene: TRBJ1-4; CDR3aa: ASSQDRGNTANEKLF
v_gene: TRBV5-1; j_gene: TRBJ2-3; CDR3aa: ASSGGSTDTQY
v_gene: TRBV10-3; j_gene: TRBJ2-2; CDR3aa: AIQTGNTGELF
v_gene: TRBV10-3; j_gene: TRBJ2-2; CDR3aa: AGRQGANTGELF
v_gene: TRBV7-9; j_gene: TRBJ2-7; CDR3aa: ASSTSRTPSYEQY
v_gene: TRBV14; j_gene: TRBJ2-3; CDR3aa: ASSQIVYTQY